This TCR beta chain was sequenced in a study of OX40 agonist ivuxolimab in advanced cancers. For the study at large: As their treatment, patients were administered ivuxolimab, an agonistic anti-OX40 (CD134) antibody. Findings and caveats of the study: CD8+ T cells were the subset that, on average, had more expanded clones than CD4+. At doses 0.1 to 3.0 mg/kg, CD4+ and CD8+ clones expanded.

About this clone: The antigen remains unidentified.

The study sampled blood at baseline, cycle 4 day 1, and cycle 7 day 1. The CDR3 consists of 15 residues. Trimming removed 4 bases from V and 5 bases from J; junction bases left unmatched: 7. The germline CDR1 and CDR2 sequences are MNHEY and SVGAGI. The method was immunoSEQ multiplex PCR; TCRdb's version includes in-frame clones alone and lacks a portion of them. The sample gives 9,000 to 15,000 clones, roughly 89% of which show up once; roughly 50% is in the top ten. The sequence was collected from an adult with an advanced solid tumor such as melanoma, head and neck, liver or kidney cancer. V is TRBV6-5 and J is TRBJ2-2, with 7 bases that match TRBD1. Material: CD4+ or CD8+ T cells sorted from blood, obtained in a trial of the OX40 agonist ivuxolimab. Written as DNA, the CDR3 is TGTGCCAGCAGTTTCGACAGGGAACAGACCGGGGAGCTGTTTTTT. This encodes CASSFDREQTGELFF.